The source of this T cell receptor beta chain is a study of blood T cell repertoires in COVID-19. The overall study: Samples of COVID-19 (acute and convalescent) were obtained from the United States, Italy and Spain. T cells, B-cell-depleted T cells, or PBMCs supplied cDNA or gDNA.

The repertoire was sequenced with immunoSEQ multiplex PCR; TCRdb's copy has only in-frame clones and lacks some. This sample has roughly 190,000 clones; around three quarters occur once, and the top ten carry around 17%. In germline, CDR1 is MNHEY, CDR2 SVGAGI. With V trimmed by 5 bases and J by 3 bases, 4 bases remained unmatched. The CDR3 sequence is 15 residues long. Specimen: PBMCs or T cells enriched from blood (not recorded which). V usage is TRBV6-5 and J usage is TRBJ2-1, with 10 bases matching TRBD1. This TCR was recovered from a woman in her forties or fifties with acute COVID-19. The CDR3 loop reads CASSRGQGSYNEQFF. The CDR3 DNA reads as TGTGCCAGCAGTCGGGGACAGGGGAGCTACAATGAGCAGTTCTTC.